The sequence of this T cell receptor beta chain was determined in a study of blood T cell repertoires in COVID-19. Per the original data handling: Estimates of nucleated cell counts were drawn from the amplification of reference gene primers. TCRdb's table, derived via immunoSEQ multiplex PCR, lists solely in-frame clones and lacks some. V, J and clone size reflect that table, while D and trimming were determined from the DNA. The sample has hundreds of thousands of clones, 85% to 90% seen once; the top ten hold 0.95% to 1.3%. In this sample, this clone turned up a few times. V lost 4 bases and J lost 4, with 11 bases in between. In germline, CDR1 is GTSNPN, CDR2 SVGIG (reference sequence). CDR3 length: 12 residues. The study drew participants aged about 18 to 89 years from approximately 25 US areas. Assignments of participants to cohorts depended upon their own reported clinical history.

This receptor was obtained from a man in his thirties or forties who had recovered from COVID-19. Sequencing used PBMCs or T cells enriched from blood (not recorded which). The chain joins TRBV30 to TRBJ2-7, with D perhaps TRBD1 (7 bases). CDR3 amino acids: CAWTTGTYEQYF. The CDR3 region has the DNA TGTGCCTGGACGACAGGGACTTACGAGCAGTACTTC.